The table lists the clone carrying this T cell receptor beta chain with a count of one. Antigen unknown. The sample comes from a study of cytomegalovirus exposure and HLA in healthy donors. V was clipped by 3 bases and J by 10 bases; unmatched bases: 10. The CDR3 consists of 15 residues. Germline V gene data show CDR1 as LNHNV and CDR2 as YYDKDF (reference sequence). PCR was performed using 60 Vbeta and 13 Jbeta primers. Only in-frame clones appear in the TCRdb table, and some are missing; sequencing was by immunoSEQ multiplex PCR. The sample contains around 130,000 clones, approximately 82% of which appear only once. Whole-study results and caveats: TCR beta V segments were, for the most part, productive about 87% or about 30% of the time in an earlier analysis.

This TCR was sampled from a boy aged 2 to 9 in good health and CMV-seronegative. This sequence joins TRBV15 and TRBJ2-4; 9 nucleotides line up with TRBD1. Specimen: PBMCs. In DNA, the CDR3 is TGTGCCACCAGCAGCCTCGGCCCGGGACAGGGAATTCAGTACTTC. Translated: CATSSLGPGQGIQYF.